These T cell receptor beta chains were read from a single sample in a study of graft-versus-host responses after intestinal transplantation. TCRdb keeps only in-frame clones here, not all; method: immunoSEQ multiplex PCR. Of some 44,000 clones listed, over 85% are singletons. Sequencing used PBMCs, obtained more than 310 days after intestinal transplant. The source of these receptors is a human patient who received an intestinal transplant, so some T cells may come from the graft donor. Both conserved end residues are part of each CDR3. A D gene is named only where the DNA matches it firmly.

CDR3nt,CDR3aa,v_gene,d_gene,j_gene
TGCGCCAGCAGCTTGGAAGGACTGCTTGGACCTGGAAACACCATATATTTT,CASSLEGLLGPGNTIYF,TRBV5-1,-,TRBJ1-3
TGTGCCAGCAGTTTGGGACAGGGGGCGAACAATGAGCAGTTCTTC,CASSLGQGANNEQFF,TRBV2,TRBD1,TRBJ2-1
TGTGCCAGCAGTGAAGAGACAGGGGGCTCCTACGAGCAGTACTTC,CASSEETGGSYEQYF,TRBV6-1,TRBD1,TRBJ2-7
TGTGCCATCTCAGGGGGCCCGCTCTCTAGTGGCTACACCTTC,CAISGGPLSSGYTF,TRBV7-2,TRBD1,TRBJ1-2
TGTGCCAGTAGTATGGAAACAGGGCTTAACTATGGCTACACCTTC,CASSMETGLNYGYTF,TRBV19,-,TRBJ1-2
TGTGCCAGCCTTGGGACAGACTCCTACGAGCAGTACTTC,CASLGTDSYEQYF,TRBV11-1,TRBD1,TRBJ2-7
TGTGCCAGTAGTAGGGCGGGGACTACGCTCTACAATGAGCAGTTCTTC,CASSRAGTTLYNEQFF,TRBV19,TRBD2,TRBJ2-1
TGTGCCAGCAGCGCCGTCGGCGGGGGAAACACCATATATTTT,CASSAVGGGNTIYF,TRBV9,-,TRBJ1-3
TGTGCCAGCAGTTATGTGGGGGGAAAACTGTTTTTT,CASSYVGGKLFF,TRBV6-5,-,TRBJ1-4
TGTGCCAGTAGTATCAGCGGGAGGCAATCCTACGAGCAGTACTTC,CASSISGRQSYEQYF,TRBV19,TRBD2,TRBJ2-7
TGTGCCAGCAGCTTGGGGGCAGGAAACACCATATATTTT,CASSLGAGNTIYF,TRBV5-4,-,TRBJ1-3
TGTGCCAGCAGTTCAATCGGACAGGGAGGTTTGGGCGAGCAGTACTTC,CASSSIGQGGLGEQYF,TRBV6-5,TRBD1,TRBJ2-7
TGTGCCAGCAGTCCCGGGACAGGGGCCGTCTACGAGCAGTACTTC,CASSPGTGAVYEQYF,TRBV6-5,TRBD1,TRBJ2-7